This T cell receptor beta chain was recorded in a study of lymphopenia after photon versus proton radiotherapy. Generated by immunoSEQ multiplex PCR, the TCRdb table keeps only in-frame clones and is missing some. The sample carries tens of thousands of clones, roughly 87% recorded once. Study results and limitations: After lymphocyte nadir, photon-treated repertoires showed oligoclonal expansion, especially CD8+ Temra.

A remark on this clone: What it recognizes is unknown.

The CDR3 is 15 residues long. Germline assignment: CDR1 SNHLY and CDR2 FYNNEI. Germline trimming cut 6 bases from V and 2 bases from J; bases unmatched to any gene: 10. This clonotype originated in an elderly man with esophageal cancer. The chain employs TRBV2 and TRBJ2-7, with 7 bases that match TRBD2. Source: peripheral blood, taken from a patient treated with proton-based radiotherapy. CDR3 coding DNA: TGTGCCAGCAGCCCCCTCTCGCGGGGGACCTACGAGCAGTACTTC. Residues: CASSPLSRGTYEQYF.